This TCR beta chain came from a study of identical twins. Findings and caveats of the study: Out-of-frame alpha sequences shared by twins showed excess low generation probability. The study reached conclusions through statistical analysis that was cross-sectional, not following the same donors. Weaker excess twin sharing was observed in beta out-of-frame sequences.

Unique molecular identifiers were present on cDNA, and template switching added a universal primer site. TCRdb re-called the 5' RACE reads with MiXCR, one entry per CDR3 protein. The sample has about 160,000 distinct CDR3 sequences, around 3.4% seen once. This clonotype was recorded many times. What it recognizes is unknown. The sequence came from a man aged 18 to 29 in good health. Sequenced sample: memory T cells sorted from blood.

The CDR3: CASTGDTQYF. DNA of the CDR3: TGTGCCAGCACCGGAGATACGCAGTATTTT. The rearrangement joins TRBV6-6 to TRBJ2-3; D call uncertain. Germline-derived CDR1 and CDR2 are MNHNY and SVGAGI (reference sequence). V lost 7 bases and J 5 bases, leaving 4 bases between the germline ends. The CDR3 spans 10 residues.